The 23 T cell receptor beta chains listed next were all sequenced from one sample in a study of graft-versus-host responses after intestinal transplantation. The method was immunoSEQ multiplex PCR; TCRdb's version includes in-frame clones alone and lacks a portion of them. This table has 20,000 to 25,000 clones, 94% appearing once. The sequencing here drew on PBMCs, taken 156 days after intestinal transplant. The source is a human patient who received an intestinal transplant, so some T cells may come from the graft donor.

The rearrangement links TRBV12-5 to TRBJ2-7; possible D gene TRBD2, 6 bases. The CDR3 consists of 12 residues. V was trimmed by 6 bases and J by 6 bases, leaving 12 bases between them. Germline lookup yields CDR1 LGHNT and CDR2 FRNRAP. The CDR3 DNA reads TGTGCTAGTGGCTTCGGAGCGGGCGAGCAGTACTTC. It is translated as CASGFGAGEQYF.

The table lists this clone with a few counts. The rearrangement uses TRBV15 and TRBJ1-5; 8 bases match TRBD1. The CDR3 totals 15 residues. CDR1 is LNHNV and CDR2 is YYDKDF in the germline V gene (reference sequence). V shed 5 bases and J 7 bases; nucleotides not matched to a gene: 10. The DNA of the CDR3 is TGTGCCACCAGCGCACCCCGGGACAGGACCCAGCCCCAGCATTTT. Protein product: CATSAPRDRTQPQHF.

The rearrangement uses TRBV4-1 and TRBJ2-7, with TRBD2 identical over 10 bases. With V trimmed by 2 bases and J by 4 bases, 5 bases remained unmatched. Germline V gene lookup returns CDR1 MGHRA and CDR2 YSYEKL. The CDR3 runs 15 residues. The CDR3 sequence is CASSQPGLAVYEQYF. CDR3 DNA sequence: TGCGCCAGCAGCCAACCCGGACTAGCGGTTTACGAGCAGTACTTC.

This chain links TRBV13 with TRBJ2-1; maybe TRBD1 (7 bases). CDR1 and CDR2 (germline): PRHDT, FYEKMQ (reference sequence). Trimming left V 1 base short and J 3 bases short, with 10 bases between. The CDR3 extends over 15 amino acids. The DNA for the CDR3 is TGTGCCAGCAGCTTAGATCAGGGGGGCTACAATGAGCAGTTCTTC. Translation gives CASSLDQGGYNEQFF. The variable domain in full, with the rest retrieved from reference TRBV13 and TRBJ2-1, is AAGVIQSPRHLIKEKRETATLKCYPIPRHDTVYWYQQGPGQDPQFLISFYEKMQSDKGSIPDRFSAQQFSDYHSELNMSSLELGDSALYFCASSLDQGGYNEQFFGPGTRLTVL.

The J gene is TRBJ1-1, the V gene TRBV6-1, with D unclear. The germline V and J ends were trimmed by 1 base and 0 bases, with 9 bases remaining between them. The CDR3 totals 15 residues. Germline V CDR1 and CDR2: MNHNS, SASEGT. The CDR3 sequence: CASSEGREMNTEAFF. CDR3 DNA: TGTGCCAGCAGTGAAGGGAGGGAAATGAACACTGAAGCTTTCTTT.

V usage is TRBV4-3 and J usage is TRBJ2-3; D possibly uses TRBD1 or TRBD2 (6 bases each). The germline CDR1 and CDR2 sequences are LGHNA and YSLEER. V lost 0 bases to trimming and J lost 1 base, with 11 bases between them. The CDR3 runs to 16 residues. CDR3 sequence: CASSQDRGLGTDTQYF. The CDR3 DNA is TGCGCCAGCAGCCAAGATCGGGGGCTGGGCACAGATACGCAGTATTTT.

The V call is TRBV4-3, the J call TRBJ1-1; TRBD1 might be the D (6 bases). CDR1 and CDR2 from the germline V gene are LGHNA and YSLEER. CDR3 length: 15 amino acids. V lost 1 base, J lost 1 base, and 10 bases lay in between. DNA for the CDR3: TGCGCCAGCAGCCAAGGAAGGGGGGGGAACACTGAAGCTTTCTTT. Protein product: CASSQGRGGNTEAFF.

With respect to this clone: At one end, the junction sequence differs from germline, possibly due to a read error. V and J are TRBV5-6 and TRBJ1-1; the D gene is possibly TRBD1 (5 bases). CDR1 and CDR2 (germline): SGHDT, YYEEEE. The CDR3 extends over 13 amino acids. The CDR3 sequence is CASSLGGVPEAFF. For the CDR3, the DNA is TGTGCCAGCAGTTTGGGGGGAGTACCTGAAGCTTTCTTT.

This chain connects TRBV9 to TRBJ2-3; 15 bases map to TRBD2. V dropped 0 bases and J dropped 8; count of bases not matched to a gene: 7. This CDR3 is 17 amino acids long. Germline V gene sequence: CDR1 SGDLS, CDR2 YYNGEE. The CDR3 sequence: CASSVGSGLAGGPTQYF. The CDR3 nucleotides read TGTGCCAGCAGCGTAGGATCAGGACTAGCGGGGGGGCCTACGCAGTATTTT.

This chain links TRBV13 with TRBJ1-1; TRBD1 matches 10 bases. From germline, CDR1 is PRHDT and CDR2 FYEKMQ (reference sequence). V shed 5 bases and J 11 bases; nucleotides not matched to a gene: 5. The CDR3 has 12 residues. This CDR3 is CASSPGTGDAFF. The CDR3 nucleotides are TGTGCCAGCAGCCCCGGGACAGGGGATGCTTTCTTT. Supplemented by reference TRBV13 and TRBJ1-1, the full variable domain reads AAGVIQSPRHLIKEKRETATLKCYPIPRHDTVYWYQQGPGQDPQFLISFYEKMQSDKGSIPDRFSAQQFSDYHSELNMSSLELGDSALYFCASSPGTGDAFFGQGTRLTVV.

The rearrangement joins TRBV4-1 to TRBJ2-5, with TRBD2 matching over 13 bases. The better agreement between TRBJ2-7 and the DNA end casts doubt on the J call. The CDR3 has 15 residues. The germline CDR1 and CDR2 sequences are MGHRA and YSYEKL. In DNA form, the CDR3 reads TGCGCCAGCAGAGTAGATGGACTAGCGGGAGACGAGCAGTACTTC. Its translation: CASRVDGLAGDEQYF.

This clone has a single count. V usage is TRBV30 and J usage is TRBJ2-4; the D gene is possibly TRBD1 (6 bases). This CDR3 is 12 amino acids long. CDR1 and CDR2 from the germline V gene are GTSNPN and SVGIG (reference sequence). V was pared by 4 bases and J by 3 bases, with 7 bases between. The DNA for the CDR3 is TGTGCCTGGACAGGGGACAAAAACATTCAGTACTTC. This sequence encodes CAWTGDKNIQYF.

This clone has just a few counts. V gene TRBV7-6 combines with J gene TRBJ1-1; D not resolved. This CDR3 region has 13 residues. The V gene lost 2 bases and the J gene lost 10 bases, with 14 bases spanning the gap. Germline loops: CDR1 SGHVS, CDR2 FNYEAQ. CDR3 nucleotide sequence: TGTGCCAGCAGCTTAAGCCTTTCTCAGCCAGCTTTCTTT. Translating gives CASSLSLSQPAFF.

CDR3 loop: CASSELSGGGPPGETQYF. CDR3 nucleotides: TGTGCCAGCAGTGAGCTTTCGGGAGGGGGCCCCCCGGGAGAGACCCAGTACTTC. The chain uses TRBV6-1 and TRBJ2-5; the D gene is possibly TRBD2 (8 bases). Germline assignment: CDR1 MNHNS and CDR2 SASEGT. V lost 3 bases to trimming and J lost 4 bases, with 24 bases between them. The CDR3 consists of 18 residues.

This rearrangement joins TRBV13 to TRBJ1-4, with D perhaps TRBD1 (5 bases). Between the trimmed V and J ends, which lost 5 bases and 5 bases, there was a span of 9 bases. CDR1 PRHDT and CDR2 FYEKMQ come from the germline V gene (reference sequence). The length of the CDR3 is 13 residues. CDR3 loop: CASSRRQNEKLFF. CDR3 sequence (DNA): TGTGCCAGCAGCAGAAGACAGAATGAAAAACTGTTTTTT.

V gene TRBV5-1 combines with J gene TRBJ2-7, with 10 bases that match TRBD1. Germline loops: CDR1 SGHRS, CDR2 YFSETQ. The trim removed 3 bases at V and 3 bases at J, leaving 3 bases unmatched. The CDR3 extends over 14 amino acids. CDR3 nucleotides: TGCGCCAGCAGCTGGTGGACAGGGGGCTACGAGCAGTACTTC. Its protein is CASSWWTGGYEQYF.

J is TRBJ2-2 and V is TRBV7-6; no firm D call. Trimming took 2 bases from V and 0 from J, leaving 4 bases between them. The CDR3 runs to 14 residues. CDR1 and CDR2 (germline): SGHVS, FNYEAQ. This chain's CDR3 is CASSLFPNTGELFF. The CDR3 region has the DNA TGTGCCAGCAGCTTATTCCCGAACACCGGGGAGCTGTTTTTT.

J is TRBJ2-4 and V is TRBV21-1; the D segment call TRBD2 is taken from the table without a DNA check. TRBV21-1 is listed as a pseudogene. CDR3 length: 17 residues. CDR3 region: CASSKNRFVGGKNIQYF. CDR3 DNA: TGTGCCAGCAGCAAAAATCGCTTCGTTGGAGGCAAAAACATTCAGTACTTC.

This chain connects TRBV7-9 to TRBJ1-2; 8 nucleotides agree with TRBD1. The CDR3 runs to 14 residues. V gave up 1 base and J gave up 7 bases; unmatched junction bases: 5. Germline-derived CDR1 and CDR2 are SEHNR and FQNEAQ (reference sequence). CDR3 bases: TGTGCCAGCAGCTTAGGGGGACAGGTTGGTGGCTACACCTTC. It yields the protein CASSLGGQVGGYTF.

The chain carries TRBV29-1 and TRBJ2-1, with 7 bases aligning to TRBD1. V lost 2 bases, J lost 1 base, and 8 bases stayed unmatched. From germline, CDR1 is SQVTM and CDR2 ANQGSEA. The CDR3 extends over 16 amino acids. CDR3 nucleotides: TGCAGCGTTGAATCGGCGGACAGGCTTTCCTACAATGAGCAGTTCTTC. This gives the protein CSVESADRLSYNEQFF.

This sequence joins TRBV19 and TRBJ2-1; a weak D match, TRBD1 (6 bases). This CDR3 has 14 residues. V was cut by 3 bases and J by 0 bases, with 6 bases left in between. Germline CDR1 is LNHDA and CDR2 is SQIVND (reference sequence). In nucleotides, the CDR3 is TGTGCCAGTAGTATGGACAGCTCCTACAATGAGCAGTTCTTC. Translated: CASSMDSSYNEQFF.

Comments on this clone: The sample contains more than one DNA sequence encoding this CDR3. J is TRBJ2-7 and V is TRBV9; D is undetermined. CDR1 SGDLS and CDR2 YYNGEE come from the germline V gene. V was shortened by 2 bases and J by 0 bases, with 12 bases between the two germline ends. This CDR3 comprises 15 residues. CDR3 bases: TGTGCCAGCAGCGTTGGGGTCCGGGCCTCCTACGAGCAGTACTTC. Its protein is CASSVGVRASYEQYF.

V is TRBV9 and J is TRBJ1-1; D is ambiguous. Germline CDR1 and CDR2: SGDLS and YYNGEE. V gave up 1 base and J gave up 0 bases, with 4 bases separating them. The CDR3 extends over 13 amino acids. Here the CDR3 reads CASSVLVNTEAFF. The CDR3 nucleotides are TGTGCCAGCAGCGTATTGGTGAACACTGAAGCTTTCTTT. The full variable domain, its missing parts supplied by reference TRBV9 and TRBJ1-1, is DSGVTQTPKHLITATGQRVTLRCSPRSGDLSVYWYQQSLDQGLQFLIQYYNGEERAKGNILERFSAQQFPDLHSELNLSSLELGDSALYFCASSVLVNTEAFFGQGTRLTVV.